This T cell receptor (beta chain) was sequenced for a study of T cells after yellow fever vaccination. Findings and caveats of the study: Subsequent to the booster, the majority of primary-vaccination clones reappeared (less than 97% CD4, about 90% CD8).

V dropped 10 bases and J dropped 5 bases, with 17 bases sitting between them. The CDR3 totals 13 residues. The germline gives CDR1 LNHDA, CDR2 SQIVND (reference sequence). One entry per CDR3 protein results from TCRdb running MiXCR on the 5' RACE reads. Of 50,000 to 75,000 distinct CDR3 sequences in the sample, about 5% were seen once. The sequencing used PBMCs, either bulk or a sorted T-cell subset (CD4+, CD8+, memory, or dextramer-sorted; not recorded which), collected on the day of the yellow fever booster vaccination. The clonotype comes from a man younger than 30 who received the YFV17D yellow fever vaccine. The chain joins TRBV19 to TRBJ1-1; tentative D call: TRBD1 (5 bases). The CDR3 reads CATLTGGRTEAFF. The CDR3 DNA follows: TGTGCCACCCTGACGGGGGGTCGGACTGAAGCTTTCTTT.